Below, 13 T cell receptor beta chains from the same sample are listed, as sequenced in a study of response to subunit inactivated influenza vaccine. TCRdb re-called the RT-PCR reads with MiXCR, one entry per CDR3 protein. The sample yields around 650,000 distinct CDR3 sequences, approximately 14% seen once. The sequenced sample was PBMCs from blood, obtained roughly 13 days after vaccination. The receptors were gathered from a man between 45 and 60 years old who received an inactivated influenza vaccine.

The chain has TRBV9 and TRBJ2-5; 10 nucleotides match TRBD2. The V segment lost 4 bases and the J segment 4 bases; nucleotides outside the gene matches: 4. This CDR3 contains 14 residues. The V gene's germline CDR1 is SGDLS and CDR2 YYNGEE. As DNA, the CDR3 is TGTGCCAGCAGCTCCTCTAGCGGGAGAGAGACCCAGTACTTC. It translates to CASSSSSGRETQYF.

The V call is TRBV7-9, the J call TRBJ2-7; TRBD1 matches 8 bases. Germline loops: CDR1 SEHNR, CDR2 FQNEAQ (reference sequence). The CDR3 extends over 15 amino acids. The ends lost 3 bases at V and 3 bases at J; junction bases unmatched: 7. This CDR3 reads CASSFIRTGLYEQYF. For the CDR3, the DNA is TGTGCCAGCAGCTTCATCCGGACAGGGCTCTACGAGCAGTACTTC.

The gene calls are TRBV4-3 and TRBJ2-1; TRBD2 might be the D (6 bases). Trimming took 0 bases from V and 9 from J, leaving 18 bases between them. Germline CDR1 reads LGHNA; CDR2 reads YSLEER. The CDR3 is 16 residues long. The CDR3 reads CASSQDDGLATGEQFF. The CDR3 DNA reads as TGCGCCAGCAGCCAAGACGACGGGCTAGCGACCGGTGAGCAGTTCTTC.

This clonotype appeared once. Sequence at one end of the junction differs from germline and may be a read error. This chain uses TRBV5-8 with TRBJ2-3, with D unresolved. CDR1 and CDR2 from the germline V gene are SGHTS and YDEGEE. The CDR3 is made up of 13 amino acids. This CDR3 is CASGLAVTDTQYF. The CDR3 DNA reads TGTGCCAGCGGCTTGGCCGTAACAGATACGCAGTATTTT.

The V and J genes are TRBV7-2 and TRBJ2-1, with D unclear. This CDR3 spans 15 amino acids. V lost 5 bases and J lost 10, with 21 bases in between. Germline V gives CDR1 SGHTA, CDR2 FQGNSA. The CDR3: CASSPVSVSIGEQFF. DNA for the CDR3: TGTGCCAGCAGCCCAGTATCTGTCTCTATCGGGGAGCAGTTCTTC.

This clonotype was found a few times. CDR3 coding DNA: TGTGCCATCAGTGAGCCCGACAGACCACCTCCAGCCTACGAGCAGTACTTC. It yields the protein CAISEPDRPPPAYEQYF. The chain carries TRBV10-3 and TRBJ2-7, with D perhaps matching TRBD1 (5 bases). V lost 2 bases, J lost 2 bases, and 19 bases lay in between. The CDR3 loop spans 17 amino acids. Germline CDR1 is ENHRY and CDR2 is SYGVKD.

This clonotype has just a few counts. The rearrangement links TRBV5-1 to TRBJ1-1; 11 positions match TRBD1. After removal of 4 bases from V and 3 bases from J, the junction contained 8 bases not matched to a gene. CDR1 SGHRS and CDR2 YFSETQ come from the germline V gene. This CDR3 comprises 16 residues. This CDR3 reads CASSHGTGGFDTEAFF. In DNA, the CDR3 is TGCGCCAGCAGCCACGGGACAGGGGGTTTTGACACTGAAGCTTTCTTT.

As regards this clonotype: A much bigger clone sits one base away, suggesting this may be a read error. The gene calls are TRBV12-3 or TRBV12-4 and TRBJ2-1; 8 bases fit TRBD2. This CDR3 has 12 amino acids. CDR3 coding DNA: TGTGTCAGCAGTCTTGCGGGAGGCGGGCAGTTCTTC. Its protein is CVSSLAGGGQFF.

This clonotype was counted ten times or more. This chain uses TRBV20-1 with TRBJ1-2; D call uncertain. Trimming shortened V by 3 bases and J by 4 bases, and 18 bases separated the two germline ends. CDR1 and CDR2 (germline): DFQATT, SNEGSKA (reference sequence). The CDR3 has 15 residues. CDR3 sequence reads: CSARASSPALYGYTF. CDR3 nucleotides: TGCAGTGCTAGGGCCTCCTCACCGGCCCTCTATGGCTACACCTTC.

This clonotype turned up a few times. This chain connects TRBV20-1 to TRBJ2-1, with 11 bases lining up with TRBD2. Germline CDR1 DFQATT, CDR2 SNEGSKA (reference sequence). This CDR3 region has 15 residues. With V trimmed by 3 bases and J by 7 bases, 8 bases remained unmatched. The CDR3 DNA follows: TGCAGTGCTAGCGATATAGCGGGGGGGCTAAATGAGCAGTTCTTC. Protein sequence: CSASDIAGGLNEQFF.

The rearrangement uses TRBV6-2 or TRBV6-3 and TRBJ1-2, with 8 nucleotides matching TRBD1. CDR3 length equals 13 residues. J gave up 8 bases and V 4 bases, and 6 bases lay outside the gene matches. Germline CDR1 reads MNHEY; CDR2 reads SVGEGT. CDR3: CASSWDRTMGYTF. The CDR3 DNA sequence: TGTGCCAGCAGTTGGGACAGGACCATGGGCTACACCTTC.

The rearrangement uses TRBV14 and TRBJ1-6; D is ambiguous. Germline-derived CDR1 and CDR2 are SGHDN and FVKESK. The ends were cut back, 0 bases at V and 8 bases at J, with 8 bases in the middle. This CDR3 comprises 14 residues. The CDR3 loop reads CASSQELGDSPLHF. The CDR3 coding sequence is TGTGCCAGCAGCCAAGAACTGGGAGATTCACCCCTCCACTTT.

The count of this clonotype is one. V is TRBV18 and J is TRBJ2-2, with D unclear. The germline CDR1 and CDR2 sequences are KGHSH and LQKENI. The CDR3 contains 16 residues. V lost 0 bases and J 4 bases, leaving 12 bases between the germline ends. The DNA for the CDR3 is TGTGCCAGCTCACCACCGGTTACCTCAGGCACCGGGGAGCTGTTTTTT. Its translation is CASSPPVTSGTGELFF.